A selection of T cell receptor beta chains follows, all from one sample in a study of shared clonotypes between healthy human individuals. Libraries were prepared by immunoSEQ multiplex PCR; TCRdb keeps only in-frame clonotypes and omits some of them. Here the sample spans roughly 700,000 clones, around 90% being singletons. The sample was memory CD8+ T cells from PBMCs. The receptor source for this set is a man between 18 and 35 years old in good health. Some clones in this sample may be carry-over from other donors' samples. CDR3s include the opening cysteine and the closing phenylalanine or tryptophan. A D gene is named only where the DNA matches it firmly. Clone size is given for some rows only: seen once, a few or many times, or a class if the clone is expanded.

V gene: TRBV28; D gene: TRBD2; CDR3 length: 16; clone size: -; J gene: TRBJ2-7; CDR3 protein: CASSSPRRDYSYEQYF; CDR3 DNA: TGTGCCAGCAGTTCCCCGCGGAGGGACTACTCCTACGAGCAGTACTTC
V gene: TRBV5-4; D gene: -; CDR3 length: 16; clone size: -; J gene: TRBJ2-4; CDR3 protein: CASSLWLGLAKNIQYF; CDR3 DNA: TGTGCCAGCAGCTTGTGGTTGGGGCTAGCCAAAAACATTCAGTACTTC
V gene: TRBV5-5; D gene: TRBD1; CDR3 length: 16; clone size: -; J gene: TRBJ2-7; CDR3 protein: CASSSRPGQAPHEQYF; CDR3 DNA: TGTGCCAGCAGCTCTAGACCGGGACAGGCCCCCCACGAGCAGTACTTC
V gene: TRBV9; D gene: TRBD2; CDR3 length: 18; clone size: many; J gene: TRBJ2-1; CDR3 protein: CASSVYLTGLAGDNEQFF; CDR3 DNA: TGTGCCAGCAGCGTCTACCTCACGGGACTAGCGGGAGACAATGAGCAGTTCTTC
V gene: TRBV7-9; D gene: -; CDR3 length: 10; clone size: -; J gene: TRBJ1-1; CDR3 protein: CASQPAEAFF; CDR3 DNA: TGTGCCAGCCAGCCAGCGGAAGCTTTCTTT
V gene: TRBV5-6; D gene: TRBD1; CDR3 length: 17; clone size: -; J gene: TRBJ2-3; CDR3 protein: CASSSHRTGGRTDTQYF; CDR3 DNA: TGTGCCAGCAGCTCTCACCGGACAGGGGGAAGGACAGATACGCAGTATTTT
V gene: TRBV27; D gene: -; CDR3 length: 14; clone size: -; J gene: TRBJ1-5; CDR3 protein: CASSYFREDQPQHF; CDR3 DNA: TGTGCCAGCAGTTATTTCAGGGAGGATCAGCCCCAGCATTTT
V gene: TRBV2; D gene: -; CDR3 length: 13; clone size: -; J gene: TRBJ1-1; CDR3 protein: CASSDRENTEAFF; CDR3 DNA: TGTGCCAGCAGTGACCGGGAGAACACTGAAGCTTTCTTT
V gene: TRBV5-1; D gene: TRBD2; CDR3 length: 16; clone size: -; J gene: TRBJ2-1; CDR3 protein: CASSLLGSGIYNEQFF; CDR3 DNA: TGCGCCAGCAGCTTGCTTGGTAGCGGGATATACAATGAGCAGTTCTTC
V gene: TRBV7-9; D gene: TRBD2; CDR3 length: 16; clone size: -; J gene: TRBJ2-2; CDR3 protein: CASSYEGLADTGELFF; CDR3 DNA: TGTGCCAGCAGTTACGAGGGACTAGCGGACACCGGGGAGCTGTTTTTT
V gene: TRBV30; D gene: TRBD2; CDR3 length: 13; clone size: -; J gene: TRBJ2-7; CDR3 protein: CAWRTSGTYEQYF; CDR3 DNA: TGTGCCTGGCGGACTAGCGGGACGTACGAGCAGTACTTC
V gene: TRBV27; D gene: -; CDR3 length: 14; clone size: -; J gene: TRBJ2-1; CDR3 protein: CASSGESSYNEQFF; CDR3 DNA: TGTGCCAGCAGTGGGGAGAGCTCCTACAATGAGCAGTTCTTC
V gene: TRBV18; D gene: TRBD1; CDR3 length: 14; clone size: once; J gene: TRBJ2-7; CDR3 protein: CASSTRDRAREQYF; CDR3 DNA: TGTGCCAGCTCAACCCGGGACAGGGCCCGGGAGCAGTACTTC
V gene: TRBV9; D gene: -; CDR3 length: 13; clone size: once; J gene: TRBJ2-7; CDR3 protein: CASSGTSSYEQYF; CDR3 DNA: TGTGCCAGCAGCGGTACAAGCTCCTACGAGCAGTACTTC
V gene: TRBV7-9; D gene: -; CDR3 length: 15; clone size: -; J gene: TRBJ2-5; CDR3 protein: CASRTPPWYAETQYF; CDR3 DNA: TGTGCCAGCAGAACCCCCCCTTGGTATGCAGAGACCCAGTACTTC
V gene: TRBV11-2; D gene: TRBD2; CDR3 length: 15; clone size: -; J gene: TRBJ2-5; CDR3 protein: CASSHPQRGEETQYF; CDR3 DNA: TGTGCCAGCAGCCACCCACAGCGGGGAGAAGAGACCCAGTACTTC
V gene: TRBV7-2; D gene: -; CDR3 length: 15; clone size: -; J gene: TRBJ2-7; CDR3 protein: CASSSTLNTRTEQYF; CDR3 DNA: TGTGCCAGCAGCTCAACTCTAAACACTCGGACCGAGCAGTACTTC
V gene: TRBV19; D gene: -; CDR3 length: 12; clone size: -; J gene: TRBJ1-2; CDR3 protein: CASSTHPYGYTF; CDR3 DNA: TGTGCCAGTAGTACCCACCCCTATGGCTACACCTTC
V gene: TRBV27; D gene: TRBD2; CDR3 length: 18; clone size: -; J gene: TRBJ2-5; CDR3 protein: CASSLFNLAGGPGETQYF; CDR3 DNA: TGTGCCAGCAGTTTATTCAATCTAGCGGGAGGGCCGGGGGAGACCCAGTACTTC
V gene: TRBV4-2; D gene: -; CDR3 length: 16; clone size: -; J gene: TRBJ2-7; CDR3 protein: CASSQPSVRGYYEQYF; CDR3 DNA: TGTGCCAGCAGCCAACCGAGCGTTCGGGGTTACTACGAGCAGTACTTC
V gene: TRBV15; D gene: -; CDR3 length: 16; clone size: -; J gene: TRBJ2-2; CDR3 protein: CATSMTRNPNTGELFF; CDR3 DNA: TGTGCCACCAGCATGACTAGGAATCCGAACACCGGGGAGCTGTTTTTT
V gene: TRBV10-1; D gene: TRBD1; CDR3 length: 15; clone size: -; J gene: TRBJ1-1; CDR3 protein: CASSESTGIGTEAFF; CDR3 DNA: TGCGCCAGCAGTGAGTCGACAGGGATAGGCACTGAAGCTTTCTTT
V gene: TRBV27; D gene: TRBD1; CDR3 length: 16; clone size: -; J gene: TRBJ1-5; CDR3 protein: CASSLGTGGGNQPQHF; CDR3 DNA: TGTGCCAGCAGTTTAGGGACAGGGGGAGGCAATCAGCCCCAGCATTTT
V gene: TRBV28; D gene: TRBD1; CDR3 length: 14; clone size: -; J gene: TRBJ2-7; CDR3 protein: CASSLAGTAYEQYF; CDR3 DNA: TGTGCCAGCAGTTTAGCCGGGACAGCCTACGAGCAGTACTTC
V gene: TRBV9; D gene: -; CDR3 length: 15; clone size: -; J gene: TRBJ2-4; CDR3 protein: CASSVEGLAKNIQYF; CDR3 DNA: TGTGCCAGCAGCGTAGAAGGTCTAGCCAAAAACATTCAGTACTTC
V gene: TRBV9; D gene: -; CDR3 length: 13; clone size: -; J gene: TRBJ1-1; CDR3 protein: CASSGTANTEAFF; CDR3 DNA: TGTGCCAGCAGCGGAACAGCGAACACTGAAGCTTTCTTT
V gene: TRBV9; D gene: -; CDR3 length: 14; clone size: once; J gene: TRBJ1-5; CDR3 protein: CASSSAGEGQPQHF; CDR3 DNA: TGTGCCAGCAGCTCAGCAGGGGAAGGTCAGCCCCAGCATTTT
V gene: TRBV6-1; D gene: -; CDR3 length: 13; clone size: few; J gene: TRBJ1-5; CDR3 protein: CASSEVWNQPQHF; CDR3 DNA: TGTGCCAGCAGTGAAGTGTGGAATCAGCCCCAGCATTTT
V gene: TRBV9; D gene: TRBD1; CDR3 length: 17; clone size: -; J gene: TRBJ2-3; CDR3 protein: CASSPRGQIISADTQYF; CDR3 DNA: TGTGCCAGCAGCCCGAGGGGACAGATAATATCTGCAGATACGCAGTATTTT
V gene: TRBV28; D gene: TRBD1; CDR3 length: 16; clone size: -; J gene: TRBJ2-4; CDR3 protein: CASSLGQGVAKNIQYF; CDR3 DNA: TGTGCCAGCAGTCTCGGACAGGGGGTAGCCAAAAACATTCAGTACTTC